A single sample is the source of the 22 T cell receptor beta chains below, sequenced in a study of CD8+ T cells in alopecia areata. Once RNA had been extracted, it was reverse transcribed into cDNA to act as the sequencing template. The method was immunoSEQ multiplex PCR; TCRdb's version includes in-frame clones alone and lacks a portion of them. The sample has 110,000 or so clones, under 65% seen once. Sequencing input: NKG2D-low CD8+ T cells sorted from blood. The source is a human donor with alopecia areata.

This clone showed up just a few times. The CDR3 bases are TGTGCCAGTAGTACCGCAAGACAGGGGGAGAACGAGCAGTACTTC. Its protein product is CASSTARQGENEQYF. V gene TRBV19 combines with J gene TRBJ2-7, with TRBD1 matching 9 bases. Per germline, CDR1 LNHDA and CDR2 SQIVND (reference sequence). The CDR3 runs 15 residues. The V segment lost 4 bases and the J segment 5 bases; nucleotides outside the gene matches: 9. Full variable domain (outside the CDR3, taken from reference TRBV19 and TRBJ2-7): DGGITQSPKYLFRKEGQNVTLSCEQNLNHDAMYWYRQDPGQGLRLIYYSQIVNDFQKGDIAEGYSVSREKKESFPLTVTSAQKNPTAFYLCASSTARQGENEQYFGPGTRLTVT.

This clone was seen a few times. The DNA for the CDR3 is TGTGCCAGCAGCCCGCCGACAGGGGCCGACACTGAAGCTTTCTTT. Its protein is CASSPPTGADTEAFF. This chain uses TRBV13 with TRBJ1-1, with 8 bases lining up with TRBD1. After removal of 5 bases from V and 3 bases from J, the junction contained 8 bases not matched to a gene. CDR3 length equals 15 residues. From germline, CDR1 is PRHDT and CDR2 FYEKMQ (reference sequence).

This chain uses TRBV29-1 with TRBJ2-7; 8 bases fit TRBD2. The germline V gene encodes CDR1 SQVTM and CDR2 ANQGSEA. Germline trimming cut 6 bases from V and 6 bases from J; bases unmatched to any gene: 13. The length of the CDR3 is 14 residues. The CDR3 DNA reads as TGCAGCGTACCCGCCGGGACTAGTATCTTCGAGCAGTACTTC. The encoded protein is CSVPAGTSIFEQYF.

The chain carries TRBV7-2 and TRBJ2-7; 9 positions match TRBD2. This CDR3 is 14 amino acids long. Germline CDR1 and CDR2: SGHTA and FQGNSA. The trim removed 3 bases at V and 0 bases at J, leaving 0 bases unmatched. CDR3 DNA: TGTGCCAGCAGCTTTAGCGGGAGCTCCTACGAGCAGTACTTC. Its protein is CASSFSGSSYEQYF.

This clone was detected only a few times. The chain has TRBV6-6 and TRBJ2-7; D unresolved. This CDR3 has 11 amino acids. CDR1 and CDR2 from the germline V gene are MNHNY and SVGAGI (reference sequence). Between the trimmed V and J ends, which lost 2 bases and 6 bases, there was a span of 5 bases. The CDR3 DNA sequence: TGTGCCAGCAGTTACGGGGTCGAGCAGTACTTC. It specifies CASSYGVEQYF.

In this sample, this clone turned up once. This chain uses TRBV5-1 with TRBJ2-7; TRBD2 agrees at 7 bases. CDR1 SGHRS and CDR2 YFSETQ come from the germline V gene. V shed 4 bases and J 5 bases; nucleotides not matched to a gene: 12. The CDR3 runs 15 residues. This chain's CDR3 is CASSGGLGLLNEQYF. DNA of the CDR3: TGCGCCAGCAGCGGTGGACTAGGACTGTTAAACGAGCAGTACTTC.

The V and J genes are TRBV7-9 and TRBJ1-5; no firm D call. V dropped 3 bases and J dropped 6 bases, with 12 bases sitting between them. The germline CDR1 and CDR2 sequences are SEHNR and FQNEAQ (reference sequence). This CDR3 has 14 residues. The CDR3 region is CASSFDGSGQPQHF. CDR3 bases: TGTGCCAGCAGCTTCGACGGGAGCGGTCAGCCCCAGCATTTT.

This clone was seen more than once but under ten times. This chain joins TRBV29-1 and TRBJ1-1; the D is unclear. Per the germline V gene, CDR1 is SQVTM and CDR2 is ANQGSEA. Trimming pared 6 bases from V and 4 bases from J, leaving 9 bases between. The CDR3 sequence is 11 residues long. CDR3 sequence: CSVGQSTEAFF. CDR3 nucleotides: TGCAGCGTCGGGCAATCCACTGAAGCTTTCTTT.

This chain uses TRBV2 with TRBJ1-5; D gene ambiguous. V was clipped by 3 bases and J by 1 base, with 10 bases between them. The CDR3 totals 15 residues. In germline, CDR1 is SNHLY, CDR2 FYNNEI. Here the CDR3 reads CASSDRLLSNQPQHF. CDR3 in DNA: TGTGCCAGCAGTGACCGTCTTCTGAGCAATCAGCCCCAGCATTTT.

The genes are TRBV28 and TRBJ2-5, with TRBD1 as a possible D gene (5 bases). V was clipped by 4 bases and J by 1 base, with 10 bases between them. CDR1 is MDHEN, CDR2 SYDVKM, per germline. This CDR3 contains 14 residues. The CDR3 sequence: CASSSTGTQETQYF. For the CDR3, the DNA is TGTGCCAGCAGTTCAACAGGAACCCAAGAGACCCAGTACTTC.

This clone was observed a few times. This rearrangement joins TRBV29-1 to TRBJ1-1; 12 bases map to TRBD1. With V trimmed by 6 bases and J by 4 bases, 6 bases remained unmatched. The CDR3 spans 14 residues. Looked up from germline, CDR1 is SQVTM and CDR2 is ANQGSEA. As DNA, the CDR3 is TGCAGCGTATCCGGGACAGGGGGCTTCACTGAAGCTTTCTTT. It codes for CSVSGTGGFTEAFF.

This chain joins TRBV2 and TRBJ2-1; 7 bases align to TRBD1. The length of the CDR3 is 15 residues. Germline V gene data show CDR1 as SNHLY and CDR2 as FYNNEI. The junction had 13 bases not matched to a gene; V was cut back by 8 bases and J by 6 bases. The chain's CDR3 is CASGGSSGGSNEQFF. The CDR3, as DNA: TGTGCCAGCGGAGGATCGTCAGGGGGTAGCAATGAGCAGTTCTTC.

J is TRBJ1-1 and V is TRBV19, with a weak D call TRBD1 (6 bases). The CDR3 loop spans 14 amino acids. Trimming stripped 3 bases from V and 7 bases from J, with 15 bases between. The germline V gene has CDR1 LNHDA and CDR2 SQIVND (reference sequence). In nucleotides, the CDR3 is TGTGCCAGTAGTATCTCCGGGGGCGAGTTTGAAGCTTTCTTT. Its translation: CASSISGGEFEAFF.

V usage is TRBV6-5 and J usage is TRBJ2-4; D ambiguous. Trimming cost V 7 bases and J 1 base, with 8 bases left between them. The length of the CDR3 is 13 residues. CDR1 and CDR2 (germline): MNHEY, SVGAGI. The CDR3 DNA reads TGTGCCAGCAAGGACGGGGCCAAAAACATTCAGTACTTC. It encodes CASKDGAKNIQYF.

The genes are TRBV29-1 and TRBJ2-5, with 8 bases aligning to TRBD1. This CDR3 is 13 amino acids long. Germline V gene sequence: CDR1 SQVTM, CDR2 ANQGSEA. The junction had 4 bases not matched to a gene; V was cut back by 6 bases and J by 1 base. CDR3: CSVDRGLQETQYF. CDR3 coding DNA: TGCAGCGTCGACAGGGGCCTCCAAGAGACCCAGTACTTC. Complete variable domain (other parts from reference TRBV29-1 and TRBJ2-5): SAVISQKPSRDICQRGTSLTIQCQVDSQVTMMFWYRQQPGQSLTLIATANQGSEATYESGFVIDKFPISRPNLTFSTLTVSNMSPEDSSIYLCSVDRGLQETQYFGPGTRLLVL.

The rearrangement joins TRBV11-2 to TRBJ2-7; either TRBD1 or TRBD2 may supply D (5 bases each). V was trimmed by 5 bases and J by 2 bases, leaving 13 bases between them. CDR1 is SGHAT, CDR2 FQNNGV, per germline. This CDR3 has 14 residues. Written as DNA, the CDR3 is TGTGCCAGCAGCCCCGGGGACGGCGCCTACGAGCAGTACTTC. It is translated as CASSPGDGAYEQYF.

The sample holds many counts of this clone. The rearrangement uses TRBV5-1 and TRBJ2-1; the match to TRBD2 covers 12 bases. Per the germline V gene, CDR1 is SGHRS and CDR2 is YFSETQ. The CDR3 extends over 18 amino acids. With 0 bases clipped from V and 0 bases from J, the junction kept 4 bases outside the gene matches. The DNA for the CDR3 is TGCGCCAGCAGCTTGGGACTAGCGGGAGAAGGCTCCTACAATGAGCAGTTCTTC. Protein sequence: CASSLGLAGEGSYNEQFF.

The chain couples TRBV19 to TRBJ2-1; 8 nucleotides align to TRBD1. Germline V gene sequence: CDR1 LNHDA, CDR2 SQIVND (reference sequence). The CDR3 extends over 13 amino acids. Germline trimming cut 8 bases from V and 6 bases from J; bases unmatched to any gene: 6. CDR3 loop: CASCRGRINEQFF. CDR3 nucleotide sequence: TGTGCCAGTTGCAGGGGGCGGATCAATGAGCAGTTCTTC.

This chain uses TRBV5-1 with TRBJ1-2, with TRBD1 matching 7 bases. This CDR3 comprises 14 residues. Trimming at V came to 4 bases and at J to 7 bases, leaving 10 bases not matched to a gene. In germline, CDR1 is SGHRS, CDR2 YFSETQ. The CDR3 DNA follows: TGCGCCAGCAGCGCGGGACAGACGATTCGTGGCTACACCTTC. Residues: CASSAGQTIRGYTF.

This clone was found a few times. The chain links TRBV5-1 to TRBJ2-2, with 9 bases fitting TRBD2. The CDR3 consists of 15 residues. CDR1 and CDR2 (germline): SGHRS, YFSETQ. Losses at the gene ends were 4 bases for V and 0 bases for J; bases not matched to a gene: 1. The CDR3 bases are TGCGCCAGCAGCCCTAGCGGGACGAACACCGGGGAGCTGTTTTTT. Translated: CASSPSGTNTGELFF.

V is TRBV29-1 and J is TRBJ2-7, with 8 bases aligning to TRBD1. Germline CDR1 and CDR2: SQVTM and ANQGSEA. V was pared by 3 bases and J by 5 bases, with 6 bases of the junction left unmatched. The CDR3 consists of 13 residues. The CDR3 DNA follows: TGCAGCGTTGACGGCAGGGGGCTGGACGAGCAGTACTTC. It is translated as CSVDGRGLDEQYF.

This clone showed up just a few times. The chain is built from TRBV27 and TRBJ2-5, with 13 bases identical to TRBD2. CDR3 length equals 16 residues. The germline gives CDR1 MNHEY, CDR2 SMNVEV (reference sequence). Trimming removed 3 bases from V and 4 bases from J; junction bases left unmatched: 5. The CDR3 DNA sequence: TGTGCCAGCAGTTTGTCACTAGCGGGAGGGAGAGAGACCCAGTACTTC. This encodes CASSLSLAGGRETQYF.